The sequence of this TCR beta chain was determined in a study of neoadjuvant nivolumab and ipilimumab in lung cancer. About the research overall: Nivolumab 3 mg/kg was given days 1, 15 and 29, plus ipilimumab 1 mg/kg day 1 in combination. Regarding the study as a whole: TCR richness and clonality were higher in tumors than adjacent uninvolved lung. TCR sequencing covered a small number of samples. From pretherapy to surgery, tumor richness and clonality rose with dual therapy.

Of note for this clone: The antigen is unknown.

Generated by immunoSEQ multiplex PCR, the TCRdb table keeps only in-frame clones and is missing some. The sample includes about 29,000 clones, 76% of them seen just once. The CDR3 has 15 residues. Germline V gives CDR1 SGHRS, CDR2 YFSETQ. Deletions cut 0 bases from V and 0 bases from J, with 7 bases between. This specimen was tumor tissue, taken after neoadjuvant nivolumab, alone or with ipilimumab, at or shortly before surgery. This chain joins TRBV5-1 and TRBJ1-5; the D is unclear. This sequence originates from an adult with non-small cell lung cancer. CDR3 DNA: TGCGCCAGCAGCTTGGAGGGTACTAGCAATCAGCCCCAGCATTTT. Amino acid sequence: CASSLEGTSNQPQHF.